Listed here are 17 T cell receptor beta chains from one sample, sequenced in a study of monozygotic twins with inflammatory bowel disease. TCRdb reprocessed the 5' RACE reads, with one entry per CDR3 protein and no DNA. Recorded here are fewer than 550,000 distinct CDR3 sequences; the top ten clones represent around 2.4%. Sequences were obtained from blood. All receptors come from a human donor with ulcerative colitis or Crohn's disease, or a healthy co-twin of an affected twin (not recorded which).

This chain's CDR3 is CASSVGNRESTEAFF. The chain links TRBV9 to TRBJ1-1; TCRdb designates TRBD1, a call that cannot be tested without DNA. Germline CDR1 and CDR2: SGDLS and YYNGEE. CDR3 length: 15 residues.

The V gene is TRBV5-1, the J gene TRBJ2-1; TCRdb indicates TRBD1, and absent DNA this call remains unverified. There are 16 residues in the CDR3. Germline-derived CDR1 and CDR2 are SGHRS and YFSETQ. CDR3 in amino acids: CASSLEGGLTRNEQFF.

The chain uses TRBV10-3 and TRBJ1-1; TCRdb indicates TRBD1, and absent DNA this call remains unverified. The CDR3 length is 16 residues. The germline gives CDR1 ENHRY, CDR2 SYGVKD. The CDR3 here is CAISESSRTLNTEAFF.

V and J are TRBV6-1 and TRBJ2-1; TCRdb indicates TRBD1, and absent DNA this call remains unverified. The CDR3 is 13 residues long. Germline CDR1 is MNHNS and CDR2 is SASEGT. The CDR3 is CASSEGIPAEQFF.

V and J are TRBV20-1 and TRBJ1-1; TCRdb's assignment of TRBD1 cannot be checked, as there is no DNA. The CDR3 is 13 amino acids. Germline assignment: CDR1 DFQATT and CDR2 SNEGSKA (reference sequence). The CDR3 spells CSARPGIVTEAFF.

V usage is TRBV12-3 or TRBV12-4 and J usage is TRBJ1-5. This CDR3 spans 14 amino acids. CDR3 loop: CASNSGAIDQPQHF.

V is TRBV5-1 and J is TRBJ1-6. The CDR3 is 18 residues long. The germline V gene encodes CDR1 SGHRS and CDR2 YFSETQ. CDR3 residues: CASSLKLTGSSYNSPLHF.

J is TRBJ1-2 and V is TRBV9; absent DNA, TCRdb's TRBD1 call cannot be checked. The germline CDR1 and CDR2 sequences are SGDLS and YYNGEE. This CDR3 is built from 16 residues. The CDR3 protein is CASSLSGTGSNYGYTF.

The chain employs TRBV2 and TRBJ2-3; there is no DNA to check the TCRdb D call of TRBD2. CDR1 is SNHLY and CDR2 is FYNNEI in the germline V gene. The CDR3 spans 16 residues. This CDR3 reads CASSSPGLAGRGTQYF.

The J gene is TRBJ2-1, the V gene TRBV24-1; TCRdb's D call of TRBD2 is untestable without DNA. Germline loops: CDR1 KGHDR, CDR2 SFDVKD. There are 15 residues in the CDR3. The CDR3 loop reads CATQPTTSGYNEQFF.

This chain uses TRBV3-1 with TRBJ1-5. The CDR3 consists of 15 residues. Germline V gene data show CDR1 as LGHDT and CDR2 as YNNKEL (reference sequence). The CDR3 loop reads CASSQDTSSNQPQHF.

The J gene is TRBJ2-2, the V gene TRBV5-1; TCRdb indicates TRBD1, and absent DNA this call remains unverified. Germline CDR1 reads SGHRS; CDR2 reads YFSETQ. CDR3 length equals 16 residues. The CDR3 loop reads CASSLDSAGLTGELFF.

The V and J genes are TRBV3-1 and TRBJ2-3; absent DNA, TCRdb's TRBD1 call cannot be checked. CDR3 length equals 16 residues. Germline CDR1 LGHDT, CDR2 YNNKEL (reference sequence). The CDR3 sequence is CASSQVSGTAEDTQYF.

This chain connects TRBV5-1 to TRBJ2-3. CDR3 length: 16 residues. CDR1 SGHRS and CDR2 YFSETQ come from the germline V gene. The chain's CDR3 is CASSLQAKQPTDTQYF.

This chain links TRBV7-9 with TRBJ1-5; TCRdb outputs TRBD1, but without DNA this stays unchecked. The V gene's germline CDR1 is SEHNR and CDR2 FQNEAQ (reference sequence). This CDR3 contains 17 residues. This chain's CDR3 is CASSSSGGTLSNQPQHF.

This chain joins TRBV18 and TRBJ1-1. The germline V gene encodes CDR1 KGHSH and CDR2 LQKENI. The CDR3 length is 14 residues. CDR3 loop: CASSMGTSNTEAFF.

The chain carries TRBV27 and TRBJ2-1; the TCRdb call, TRBD1, lacks DNA for checking. CDR3 size: 15 residues. CDR1 is MNHEY and CDR2 is SMNVEV in the germline V gene (reference sequence). The CDR3 protein is CASTLGQGGYNEQFF.